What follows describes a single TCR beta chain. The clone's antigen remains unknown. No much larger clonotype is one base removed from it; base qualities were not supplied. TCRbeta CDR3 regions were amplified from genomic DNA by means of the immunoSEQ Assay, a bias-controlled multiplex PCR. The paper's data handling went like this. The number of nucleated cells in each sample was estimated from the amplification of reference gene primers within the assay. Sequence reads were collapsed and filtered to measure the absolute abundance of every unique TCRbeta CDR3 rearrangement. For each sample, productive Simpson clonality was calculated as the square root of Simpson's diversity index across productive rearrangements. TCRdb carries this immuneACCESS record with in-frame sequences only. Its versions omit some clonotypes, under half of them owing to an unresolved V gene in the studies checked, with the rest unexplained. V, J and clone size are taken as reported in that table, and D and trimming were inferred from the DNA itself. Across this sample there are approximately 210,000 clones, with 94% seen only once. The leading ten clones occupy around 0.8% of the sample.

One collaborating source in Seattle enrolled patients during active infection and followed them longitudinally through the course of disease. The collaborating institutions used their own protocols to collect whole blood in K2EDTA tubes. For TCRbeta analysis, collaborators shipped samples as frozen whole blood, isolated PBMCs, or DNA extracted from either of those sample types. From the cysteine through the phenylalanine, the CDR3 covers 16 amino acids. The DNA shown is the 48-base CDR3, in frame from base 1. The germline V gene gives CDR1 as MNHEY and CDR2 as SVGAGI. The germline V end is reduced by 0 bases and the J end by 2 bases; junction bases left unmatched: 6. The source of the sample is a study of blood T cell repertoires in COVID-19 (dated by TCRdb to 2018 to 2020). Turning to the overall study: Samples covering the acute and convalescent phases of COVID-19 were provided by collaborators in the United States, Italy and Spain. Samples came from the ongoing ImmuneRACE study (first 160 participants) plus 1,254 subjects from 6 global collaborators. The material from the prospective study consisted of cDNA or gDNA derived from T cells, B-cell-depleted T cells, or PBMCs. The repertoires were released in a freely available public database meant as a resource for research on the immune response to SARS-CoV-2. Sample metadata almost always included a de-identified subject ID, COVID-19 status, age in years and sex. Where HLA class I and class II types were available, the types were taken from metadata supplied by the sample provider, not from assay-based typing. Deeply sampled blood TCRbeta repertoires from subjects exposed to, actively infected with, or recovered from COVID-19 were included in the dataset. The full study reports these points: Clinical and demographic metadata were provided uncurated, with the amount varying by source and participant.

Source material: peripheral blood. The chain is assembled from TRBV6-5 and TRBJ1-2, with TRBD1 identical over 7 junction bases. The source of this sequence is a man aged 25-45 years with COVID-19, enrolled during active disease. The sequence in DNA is TGTGCCAGCAGTTACTCGACAGGGATCGACAACTATGGCTACACCTTC. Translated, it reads CASSYSTGIDNYGYTF.